The 20 T cell receptor beta chains listed next were all sequenced from one sample in a study of cytomegalovirus exposure and HLA in healthy donors. Sequencing used immunoSEQ multiplex PCR; TCRdb keeps in-frame clones, though not all of them. This sample has about 180,000 clones, with about 86% found just once. Sequenced sample: PBMCs. These receptors originate from a woman aged 25 to 39 in good health and CMV-seronegative.

This clone appeared a single time. The chain uses TRBV5-6 and TRBJ2-7; no clear D gene. The V gene's germline CDR1 is SGHDT and CDR2 YYEEEE. The CDR3 is 11 residues long. Trimming took off 7 bases at V and 4 bases at J, with 9 bases between the two ends. CDR3 region: CASASAYEQYF. Written as DNA, the CDR3 is TGTGCCAGCGCCTCCGCGTACGAGCAGTACTTC.

The J gene is TRBJ2-5, the V gene TRBV7-9; 8 positions agree with TRBD1. Germline V CDR1 and CDR2: SEHNR, FQNEAQ (reference sequence). The V and J ends lost 4 bases and 6 bases, in that order; junction bases with no gene match: 13. The CDR3 is made up of 16 amino acids. CDR3: CASSSPTGVGRKTQYF. Written as DNA, the CDR3 is TGTGCCAGCAGCTCACCGACAGGGGTGGGCAGGAAGACCCAGTACTTC.

The rearrangement uses TRBV2 and TRBJ1-4; no clear D. The CDR3 is 14 residues long. V shed 6 bases and J shed 3 bases, with 11 bases lying between them. Germline values: CDR1 SNHLY, CDR2 FYNNEI. For the CDR3, the DNA is TGTGCCAGCAGGTCCCAGGCGTCTAATGAAAAACTGTTTTTT. This codes for CASRSQASNEKLFF.

The rearrangement uses TRBV7-9 and TRBJ1-1; weak D call: TRBD1 (6 bases). CDR1 is SEHNR and CDR2 is FQNEAQ in the germline V gene (reference sequence). The CDR3 sequence is 16 residues long. Trimming pared 1 base from V and 1 base from J, leaving 13 bases between. Written as DNA, the CDR3 is TGTGCCAGCAGCTTAGGGGGGAGGGGACAGAACACTGAAGCTTTCTTT. This encodes CASSLGGRGQNTEAFF.

The J gene is TRBJ1-3, the V gene TRBV6-1, with D unresolved. Germline CDR1 and CDR2: MNHNS and SASEGT. This CDR3 is built from 15 residues. The V end lost 2 bases, the J end lost 0 bases, and 8 bases lay between the germline ends. The CDR3 DNA sequence: TGTGCCAGCAGTGAATCTGATAGCTCTGGAAACACCATATATTTT. It encodes CASSESDSSGNTIYF.

This clone occurred a few times. The chain links TRBV2 to TRBJ1-2, with a possible D match to TRBD1 (6 bases). This CDR3 has 15 residues. The V gene's germline CDR1 is SNHLY and CDR2 FYNNEI. The ends were cut back, 6 bases at V and 4 bases at J, with 18 bases in the middle. The CDR3, as DNA: TGTGCCAGCAGGTACAGGGTTTCCCCTCGCTATGGCTACACCTTC. This sequence encodes CASRYRVSPRYGYTF.

The chain recombines TRBV4-3 with TRBJ2-7; 7 positions agree with TRBD1. The CDR3 covers 16 residues. With 0 bases clipped from V and 2 bases from J, the junction kept 7 bases outside the gene matches. The germline gives CDR1 LGHNA, CDR2 YSLEER. CDR3 in amino acids: CASSQDKGGTPYEQYF. In DNA, the CDR3 is TGCGCCAGCAGCCAAGATAAAGGGGGCACCCCCTACGAGCAGTACTTC.

The V call is TRBV4-3, the J call TRBJ1-2; D unclear. V was trimmed by 0 bases and J by 4 bases, leaving 15 bases between them. Per germline, CDR1 LGHNA and CDR2 YSLEER. This CDR3 contains 16 residues. The CDR3 loop reads CASSQDRRSSGYGYTF. The CDR3 nucleotides are TGCGCCAGCAGCCAAGATCGCAGGTCCTCCGGCTATGGCTACACCTTC.

The chain uses TRBV6-6 and TRBJ2-7; the D gene is possibly TRBD2 (6 bases). The V end was cut by 5 bases, the J end by 3 bases, with 14 bases between. Germline CDR1 is MNHNY and CDR2 is SVGAGI (reference sequence). The CDR3 is 14 residues long. The CDR3 here is CASSPTGVVYEQYF. CDR3 DNA sequence: TGTGCCAGCAGTCCTACGGGGGTGGTCTACGAGCAGTACTTC.

This chain joins TRBV6-1 and TRBJ1-1; D unresolved. V shed 3 bases and J shed 3 bases, with 8 bases lying between them. The length of the CDR3 is 13 residues. Germline-derived CDR1 and CDR2 are MNHNS and SASEGT. The CDR3 DNA sequence: TGTGCCAGCAGTGACTCCTTGTACACTGAAGCTTTCTTT. Translated, it gives CASSDSLYTEAFF.

The V and J genes are TRBV27 and TRBJ2-7; 8 bases are shared with TRBD1. Germline CDR1 reads MNHEY; CDR2 reads SMNVEV (reference sequence). This CDR3 comprises 14 residues. V shed 6 bases and J 2 bases; nucleotides not matched to a gene: 6. The CDR3 sequence is CASSHGQGAYEQYF. The CDR3 DNA reads TGTGCCAGCAGCCATGGACAGGGCGCCTACGAGCAGTACTTC.

The chain links TRBV30 to TRBJ1-6, with 11 bases matching TRBD1. The length of the CDR3 is 15 residues. The J segment lost 9 bases and the V segment lost 1 base, leaving 5 bases of the junction unmatched. Germline lookup yields CDR1 GTSNPN and CDR2 SVGIG (reference sequence). The CDR3 reads CAWSGTGGESSPLHF. The CDR3 DNA follows: TGTGCCTGGAGTGGGACAGGGGGCGAGAGTTCACCCCTCCACTTT.

The chain recombines TRBV28 with TRBJ1-2; D gene unclear. V was shortened by 3 bases and J by 4 bases, with 12 bases between the two germline ends. The CDR3 has 14 residues. CDR1 and CDR2 (germline): MDHEN, SYDVKM. As DNA, the CDR3 is TGTGCCAGCAGTTTGCCAACTTTTTCCTATGGCTACACCTTC. It translates to CASSLPTFSYGYTF.

J is TRBJ1-2 and V is TRBV27; possibly TRBD1 for D (6 bases). V gave up 6 bases and J gave up 2 bases, with 13 bases separating them. Germline CDR1 reads MNHEY; CDR2 reads SMNVEV (reference sequence). The CDR3 is made up of 14 amino acids. The CDR3 loop is CASRPRTANYGYTF. For the CDR3, the DNA is TGTGCCAGCAGACCTAGGACAGCGAACTATGGCTACACCTTC.

V is TRBV11-2 and J is TRBJ2-7; D gene unclear. This CDR3 comprises 17 residues. CDR1 SGHAT and CDR2 FQNNGV come from the germline V gene. Trimming shortened V by 0 bases and J by 4 bases, and 19 bases separated the two germline ends. The CDR3: CASSLDFSSPRSYEQYF. Written as DNA, the CDR3 is TGTGCCAGCAGCTTAGACTTCTCCTCCCCCCGGTCTTACGAGCAGTACTTC.

This chain uses TRBV10-3 with TRBJ2-7; 8 bases fit TRBD1. Germline V CDR1 and CDR2: ENHRY, SYGVKD. The V gene end was trimmed by 0 bases and the J gene end by 7 bases; junction bases not matched to a gene: 8. CDR3 length: 15 amino acids. The CDR3 sequence is CAISESRDRPSEQYF. CDR3 DNA: TGTGCCATCAGTGAGTCAAGGGACAGGCCTTCTGAGCAGTACTTC.

This clone has more than one count but fewer than ten. The genes are TRBV13 and TRBJ1-6; 10 bases fit TRBD1. Germline loops: CDR1 PRHDT, CDR2 FYEKMQ (reference sequence). V was clipped by 5 bases and J by 7 bases; unmatched bases: 2. The CDR3 contains 14 residues. In nucleotides, the CDR3 is TGTGCCAGCAGCCTGGGACAGGGGAATTCACCCCTCCACTTT. Translated, it gives CASSLGQGNSPLHF.

This chain uses TRBV19 with TRBJ1-1, with TRBD1 matching over 7 bases. Looked up from germline, CDR1 is LNHDA and CDR2 is SQIVND (reference sequence). With V trimmed by 5 bases and J by 0 bases, 12 bases remained unmatched. The CDR3 sequence is 17 residues long. CDR3 DNA: TGTGCCAGTAGTGCCTTCTTAGTCGGGACAGTGAACACTGAAGCTTTCTTT. Encoded protein: CASSAFLVGTVNTEAFF.

This clone has just one count. The chain has TRBV5-6 and TRBJ2-7; TRBD1 matches at 7 bases. The CDR3 is 13 amino acids. The germline V gene has CDR1 SGHDT and CDR2 YYEEEE. Unmatched junction bases numbered 4, after V lost 4 bases and J lost 3 bases. CDR3 nucleotides: TGTGCCAGCAGCACCTACAGGGGCTACGAGCAGTACTTC. It encodes CASSTYRGYEQYF.

The table lists this clone with a count of one. The chain couples TRBV11-2 to TRBJ2-5; 13 bases agree with TRBD2. V shed 0 bases, J shed 4 bases, and the junction held 2 bases outside the gene matches. From germline, CDR1 is SGHAT and CDR2 FQNNGV. This CDR3 has 16 residues. The CDR3 DNA sequence: TGTGCCAGCAGCTTAGAACTAGCGGGGGGGCCAGAGACCCAGTACTTC. It encodes CASSLELAGGPETQYF.